A single sample gave rise to the 15 T cell receptor beta chains below, sequenced in a study of blood T cells in healthy people across ages. The authors ran a second PCR of roughly 6 to 11 cycles using a sample-barcoded 5' primer and a J-beta primer mix. TCRdb ran MiXCR on the 5' RACE reads and lists one entry per CDR3 protein. This table has fewer than 750,000 distinct CDR3 sequences, 40% to 55% appearing once. Sequencing was done on a sample of blood. These receptors were collected from a man older than 75 in good health.

This chain connects TRBV5-1 to TRBJ1-2, with a possible D match to TRBD1 (5 bases). Trimming left V 4 bases short and J 3 bases short, with 22 bases between. Per germline, CDR1 SGHRS and CDR2 YFSETQ. The CDR3 loop spans 17 amino acids. The CDR3 DNA is TGCGCCAGCAGCCCCGGGGCCGGGCAGATAGCTGACTATGGCTACACCTTC. Protein: CASSPGAGQIADYGYTF.

V gene TRBV7-6 combines with J gene TRBJ2-1; TRBD2 is a possible D gene (5 bases). The CDR3 spans 16 residues. Germline lookup yields CDR1 SGHVS and CDR2 FNYEAQ. With 5 bases removed from V and 0 bases from J, the gap between germline ends came to 14 bases. In nucleotides, the CDR3 is TGTGCCAGCAGCCCCACCTTGGGGAGCTCCTACAATGAGCAGTTCTTC. As protein: CASSPTLGSSYNEQFF.

This chain uses TRBV25-1 with TRBJ2-4; D is perhaps TRBD1 (6 bases). The V and J ends lost 4 bases and 1 base respectively, with 11 bases between them. Germline V gene sequence: CDR1 MGHDK, CDR2 SYGVNS. The CDR3 consists of 15 residues. In nucleotides, the CDR3 is TGTGCCAGCAGTGCCCCAGGGGAGGCCAAAAACATTCAGTACTTC. Translating gives CASSAPGEAKNIQYF.

The rearrangement uses TRBV3-1 and TRBJ1-1; 7 positions match TRBD1. The CDR3 spans 15 residues. Per the germline V gene, CDR1 is LGHDT and CDR2 is YNNKEL (reference sequence). V trimming: 4 bases; J trimming: 2 bases; junction bases outside the gene matches: 7. CDR3 loop: CASSRTGASNTEAFF. The DNA for the CDR3 is TGTGCCAGCAGCCGAACAGGGGCCTCCAACACTGAAGCTTTCTTT.

This clonotype was counted many times. V is TRBV6-6 and J is TRBJ2-7; D might be TRBD1 or TRBD2, each matching 5 bases. V shed 5 bases and J shed 7 bases, with 15 bases lying between them. Germline V gene lookup returns CDR1 MNHNY and CDR2 SVGAGI (reference sequence). The CDR3 has 13 amino acids. CDR3: CASSVVGDGEQYF. The CDR3 bases are TGTGCCAGCAGTGTTGTCGGGGACGGGGAGCAGTACTTC.

The rearrangement uses TRBV10-3 and TRBJ2-7, with a tentative D call TRBD2 (5 bases). Germline-derived CDR1 and CDR2 are ENHRY and SYGVKD. With 7 bases removed from V and 4 bases from J, the gap between germline ends came to 8 bases. The CDR3 has 11 amino acids. CDR3 loop: CAITEGYEQYF. The CDR3 nucleotides are TGTGCCATCACCGAGGGATACGAGCAGTACTTC.

The chain employs TRBV18 and TRBJ2-5; TRBD2 matches at 9 bases. CDR3 length equals 16 residues. CDR1 and CDR2 from the germline V gene are KGHSH and LQKENI. Trimming cost V 5 bases and J 3 bases; bases outside gene matches: 10. CDR3 coding DNA: TGTGCCAGCTCATCTCCGGGGACTAGCCGGGAAGAGACCCAGTACTTC. Its translation is CASSSPGTSREETQYF.

This clonotype was seen just once. V and J are TRBV7-2 and TRBJ2-2; tentatively, D is TRBD2 (6 bases). With 5 bases removed from V and 4 bases from J, the gap between germline ends came to 11 bases. This CDR3 is built from 14 residues. Germline CDR1 and CDR2: SGHTA and FQGNSA. The CDR3 here is CASSQDGGTGELFF. Written as DNA, the CDR3 is TGTGCCAGCAGCCAGGACGGGGGCACCGGGGAGCTGTTTTTT.

In the case of this clonotype: The germline gene is not matched at one end of the junction; a read error may be the cause. The V gene is TRBV7-2, the J gene TRBJ1-2; possibly TRBD1 for D (6 bases). CDR1 is SGHTA and CDR2 is FQGNSA in the germline V gene. This CDR3 is 14 amino acids long. In nucleotides, the CDR3 is TGTGCCGGCAGCTCAGGAGGGGGGTCCTATGGCTACACCTTC. Amino acids: CAGSSGGGSYGYTF.

This clonotype is a singleton in its sample. The gene calls are TRBV28 and TRBJ2-2, with a weak D call TRBD2 (6 bases). Germline V lookup: CDR1 MDHEN, CDR2 SYDVKM. The CDR3 is made up of 13 amino acids. V lost 8 bases, J lost 6 bases, and 13 bases lay in between. The CDR3 region is CASERDSAGELFF. As DNA, the CDR3 is TGTGCCAGCGAGAGGGACTCAGCCGGGGAGCTGTTTTTT.

This clonotype has just one count. The CDR3 protein is CASSPRQGIGNTEAFF. CDR3 DNA sequence: TGTGCCAGCAGCCCCCGACAGGGGATAGGGAACACTGAAGCTTTCTTT. This chain connects TRBV3-1 to TRBJ1-1; 8 nucleotides line up with TRBD1. V trimming: 4 bases; J trimming: 1 base; junction bases outside the gene matches: 8. Per the germline V gene, CDR1 is LGHDT and CDR2 is YNNKEL (reference sequence). The CDR3 totals 16 residues.

This clonotype was observed a few times. This chain joins TRBV7-2 and TRBJ1-5, with no clear D. Germline loops: CDR1 SGHTA, CDR2 FQGNSA. The CDR3 is made up of 16 amino acids. V was trimmed by 5 bases and J by 1 base, leaving 15 bases between them. CDR3 in DNA: TGTGCCAGCAGCCCGACGATGGCGAGGAGCAATCAGCCCCAGCATTTT. Translation gives CASSPTMARSNQPQHF.

This sequence joins TRBV7-2 and TRBJ2-6; D not resolved. V shed 2 bases and J shed 0 bases, with 8 bases lying between them. This CDR3 is built from 16 residues. The germline V gene has CDR1 SGHTA and CDR2 FQGNSA. CDR3 protein: CASSLMQDSGANVLTF. In DNA, the CDR3 is TGTGCCAGCAGCTTAATGCAGGACTCTGGGGCCAACGTCCTGACTTTC.

This clonotype was detected only a few times. The CDR3 protein is CASSSPAGGGTDTQYF. CDR3 nucleotide sequence: TGTGCCAGCAGTTCCCCCGCGGGCGGGGGCACAGATACGCAGTATTTT. The V gene is TRBV6-6, the J gene TRBJ2-3, with D perhaps matching TRBD2 (6 bases). Germline loops: CDR1 MNHNY, CDR2 SVGAGI (reference sequence). The CDR3 length is 16 residues. V shed 4 bases and J shed 1 base, with 15 bases lying between them.

This clonotype was found once. The chain has TRBV7-2 and TRBJ2-5; D is perhaps TRBD1 (6 bases). The DNA matches TRBJ2-7 better at its end, which makes the J call doubtful. CDR1 is SGHTA and CDR2 is FQGNSA in the germline V gene. The CDR3 has 15 residues. This chain's CDR3 is CASSLGRRGTYEQYF. The CDR3 region has the DNA TGTGCCAGCAGCTTAGGGAGAAGGGGGACCTACGAGCAGTACTTC.